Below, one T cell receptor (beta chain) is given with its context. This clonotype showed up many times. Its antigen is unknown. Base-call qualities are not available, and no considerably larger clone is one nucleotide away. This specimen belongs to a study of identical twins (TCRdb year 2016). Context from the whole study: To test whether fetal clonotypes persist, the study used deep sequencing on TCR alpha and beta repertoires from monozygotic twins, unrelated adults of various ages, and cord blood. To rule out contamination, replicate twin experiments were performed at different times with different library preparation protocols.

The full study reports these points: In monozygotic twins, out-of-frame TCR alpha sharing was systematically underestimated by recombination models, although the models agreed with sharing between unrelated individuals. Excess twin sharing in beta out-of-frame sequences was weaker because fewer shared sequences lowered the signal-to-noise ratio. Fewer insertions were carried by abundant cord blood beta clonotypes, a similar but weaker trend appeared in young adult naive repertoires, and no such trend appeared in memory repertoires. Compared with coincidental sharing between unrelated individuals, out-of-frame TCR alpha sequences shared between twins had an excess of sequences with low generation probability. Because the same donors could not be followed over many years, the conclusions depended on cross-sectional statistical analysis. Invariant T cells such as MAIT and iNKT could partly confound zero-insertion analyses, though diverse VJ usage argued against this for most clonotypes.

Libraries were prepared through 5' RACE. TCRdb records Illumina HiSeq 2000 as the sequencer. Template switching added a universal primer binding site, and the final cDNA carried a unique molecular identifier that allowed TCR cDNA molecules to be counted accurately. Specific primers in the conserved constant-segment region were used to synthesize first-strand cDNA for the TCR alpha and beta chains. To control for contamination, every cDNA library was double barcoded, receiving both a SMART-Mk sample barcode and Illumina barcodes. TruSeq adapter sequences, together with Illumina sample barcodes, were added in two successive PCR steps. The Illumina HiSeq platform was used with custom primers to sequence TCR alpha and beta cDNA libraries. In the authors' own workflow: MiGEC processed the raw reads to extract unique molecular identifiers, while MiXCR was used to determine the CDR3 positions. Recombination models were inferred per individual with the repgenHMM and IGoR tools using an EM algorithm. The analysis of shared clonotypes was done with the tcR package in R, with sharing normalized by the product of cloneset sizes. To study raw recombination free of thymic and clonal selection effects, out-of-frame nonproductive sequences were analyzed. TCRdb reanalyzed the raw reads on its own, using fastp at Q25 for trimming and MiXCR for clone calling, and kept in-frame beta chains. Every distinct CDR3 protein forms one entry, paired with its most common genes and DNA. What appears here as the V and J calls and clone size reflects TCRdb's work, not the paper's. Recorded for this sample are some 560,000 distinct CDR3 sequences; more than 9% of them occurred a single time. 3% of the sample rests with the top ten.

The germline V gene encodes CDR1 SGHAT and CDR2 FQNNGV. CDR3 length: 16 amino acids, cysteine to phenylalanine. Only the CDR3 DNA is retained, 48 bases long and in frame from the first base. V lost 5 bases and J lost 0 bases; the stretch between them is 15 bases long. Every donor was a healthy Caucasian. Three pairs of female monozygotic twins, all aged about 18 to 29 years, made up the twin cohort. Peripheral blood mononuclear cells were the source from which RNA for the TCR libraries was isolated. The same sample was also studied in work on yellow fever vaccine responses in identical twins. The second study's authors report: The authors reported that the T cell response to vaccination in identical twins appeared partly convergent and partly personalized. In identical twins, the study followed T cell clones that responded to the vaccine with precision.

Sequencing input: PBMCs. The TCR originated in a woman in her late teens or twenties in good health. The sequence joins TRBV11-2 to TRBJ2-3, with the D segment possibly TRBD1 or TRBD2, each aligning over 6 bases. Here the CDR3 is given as CASSPGVGGSTDTQYF. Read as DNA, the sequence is TGTGCCAGCAGCCCCGGAGTAGGGGGGAGCACAGATACGCAGTATTTT.